The source of this T cell receptor (beta chain) is a study of shared clonotypes between healthy human individuals. Per the original methods: ImmunoSEQ yielded junction-only sequences lacking quality scores, so filtering differed. The assay was immunoSEQ multiplex PCR, and TCRdb's table has in-frame clones only and misses some. The V and J calls and the clone size are those of that table, but D and trimming were determined from the DNA. Of 900,000 to 1,200,000 clones listed, 75% to 80% are singletons. The CDR3 consists of 14 residues. The V end lost 0 bases, the J end lost 3 bases, and 9 bases lay between the germline ends. The germline V gene has CDR1 SGHKS and CDR2 YYEKEE (reference sequence).

This sequence was found in a man between 18 and 29 years old in good health. Some clones in this sample may be carry-over from other donors' samples. The rearrangement uses TRBV5-5 and TRBJ1-1; D remains ambiguous. Material for sequencing was memory CD4+ T cells from PBMCs. Subset of the sample: CD45RA-negative fraction. CDR3 residues: CASSLVTSYTEAFF. CDR3 DNA: TGTGCCAGCAGCTTGGTTACTAGCTACACTGAAGCTTTCTTT.